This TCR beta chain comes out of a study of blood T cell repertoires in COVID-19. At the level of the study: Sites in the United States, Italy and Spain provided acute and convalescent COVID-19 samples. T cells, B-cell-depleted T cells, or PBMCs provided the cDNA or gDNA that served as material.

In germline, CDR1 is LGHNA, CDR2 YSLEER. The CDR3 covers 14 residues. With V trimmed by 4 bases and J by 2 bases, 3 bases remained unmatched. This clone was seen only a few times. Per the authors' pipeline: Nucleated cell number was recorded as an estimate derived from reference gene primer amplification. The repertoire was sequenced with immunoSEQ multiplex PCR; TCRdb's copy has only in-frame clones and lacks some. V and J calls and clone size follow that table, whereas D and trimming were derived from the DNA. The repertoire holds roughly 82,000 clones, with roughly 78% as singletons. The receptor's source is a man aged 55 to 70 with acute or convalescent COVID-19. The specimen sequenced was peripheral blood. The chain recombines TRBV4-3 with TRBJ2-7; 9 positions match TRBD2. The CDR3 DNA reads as TGCGCCAGCAGCCCCCGCGGGGGGGCCTACGAGCAGTACTTC. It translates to CASSPRGGAYEQYF.